This T cell receptor (beta chain) derives from a study of shared clonotypes between healthy human individuals. A remark on this clone: What it recognizes is unknown.

Study outcomes and limitations: Naive subsets, compared against memory subsets, generally had larger estimated richness values.

TCRdb's copy holds only in-frame clones and misses some; the assay was immunoSEQ multiplex PCR. The data contain about 1.5 million clones, around 97% of them singletons. The CDR3 has 15 amino acids. Trimming removed 3 bases from V and 2 bases from J, with 11 bases in between. Germline CDR1 and CDR2: MNHNS and SASEGT. The clonotype was recovered from a young man in good health. The genes are TRBV6-1 and TRBJ1-5; a possible D gene is TRBD1 (5 bases). Sequences were obtained from naive CD4+ T cells sorted from blood. Subset noted: CD45RA+ positively selected. This CDR3 is CASSEGGVGNQPQHF. CDR3 sequence (DNA): TGTGCCAGCAGTGAGGGGGGGGTAGGCAATCAGCCCCAGCATTTT.